These 28 T cell receptor beta chains were sequenced from one sample in a study of identical twins. MiXCR, applied by TCRdb to the 5' RACE reads, yields one record per CDR3 protein. Of 400,000 to 550,000 distinct CDR3 sequences listed, about 20% were seen once; the top ten hold about 0.99%. These same records also appear under a second study, on T cells expressing NK-cell markers.

The specimen sequenced was CD4+ T cells sorted from blood. All receptors come from a woman aged 18-29 years in good health.

The chain has TRBV12-5 and TRBJ2-1, with 7 bases lining up with TRBD2. The CDR3 covers 15 residues. In germline, CDR1 is LGHNT, CDR2 FRNRAP. The junction had 7 bases not matched to a gene; V was cut back by 3 bases and J by 5 bases. The CDR3 here is CASGFQAGSHNEQFF. DNA of the CDR3: TGTGCTAGTGGTTTCCAAGCGGGGTCTCACAATGAGCAGTTCTTC.

The sample holds a few counts of this clonotype. The chain combines TRBV29-1 with TRBJ1-1; D unclear. Deletions cut 5 bases from V and 1 base from J, with 8 bases between. CDR1 is SQVTM, CDR2 ANQGSEA, per germline. CDR3 length: 12 amino acids. For the CDR3, the DNA is TGCAGCGTTTCCGGTCGGAACACTGAAGCTTTCTTT. This encodes CSVSGRNTEAFF.

This chain links TRBV6-5 with TRBJ2-3; no reliable D call. V was shortened by 4 bases and J by 11 bases, with 22 bases between the two germline ends. The CDR3 contains 15 residues. Germline V lookup: CDR1 MNHEY, CDR2 SVGAGI. This CDR3 reads CASSSPDVLRRRQYF. CDR3 sequence (DNA): TGTGCCAGCAGTTCCCCGGACGTGTTGCGTCGGAGGCAGTATTTT.

The genes are TRBV20-1 and TRBJ1-3; D call uncertain. Per the germline V gene, CDR1 is DFQATT and CDR2 is SNEGSKA (reference sequence). The CDR3 totals 12 residues. The V gene lost 1 base and the J gene lost 2 bases, with 3 bases spanning the gap. The CDR3 DNA sequence: TGCAGTGCTAGAGGAACTGGAAACACCATATATTTT. Translation gives CSARGTGNTIYF.

This clonotype was recorded at least ten times. The rearrangement links TRBV20-1 to TRBJ1-1, with 9 bases that match TRBD1. V lost 5 bases to trimming and J lost 1 base; unmatched junction nucleotides: 8. The CDR3 loop spans 15 amino acids. Germline CDR1 and CDR2: DFQATT and SNEGSKA (reference sequence). The CDR3 DNA sequence: TGCAGTGCTCGTCCCGGGACAGGGAGGAACACTGAAGCTTTCTTT. Translated, it gives CSARPGTGRNTEAFF.

This clonotype was counted only a few times. The V gene is TRBV9, the J gene TRBJ1-1; D might be TRBD1 (5 bases). The germline gives CDR1 SGDLS, CDR2 YYNGEE. The CDR3 has 14 residues. V was pared by 4 bases and J by 3 bases, with 13 bases between. The CDR3: CASSSGVYDTEAFF. CDR3 in DNA: TGTGCCAGCAGCTCGGGGGTATACGACACTGAAGCTTTCTTT.

In its sample, this clonotype was seen a few times. The V gene is TRBV20-1, the J gene TRBJ1-6; D remains ambiguous. CDR1 and CDR2 from the germline V gene are DFQATT and SNEGSKA (reference sequence). Trimming took 2 bases from V and 0 from J, leaving 14 bases between them. This CDR3 spans 17 amino acids. The CDR3 coding sequence is TGCAGTGCTAGAATTTTTGGCTCAAGCTCCTATAATTCACCCCTCCACTTT. Its protein is CSARIFGSSSYNSPLHF.

This clonotype came up a few times. The chain couples TRBV6-2 or TRBV6-3 to TRBJ1-3; D perhaps matches TRBD1 (6 bases). CDR1 and CDR2 (germline): MNHEY, SVGEGT. The CDR3 runs 16 residues. V lost 7 bases to trimming and J lost 2 bases, with 18 bases between them. CDR3 DNA sequence: TGTGCCAGCAACCGCAACAGGGTAAAAACTGGAAACACCATATATTTT. Its protein product is CASNRNRVKTGNTIYF.

This clonotype was seen a few times. V gene TRBV3-1 combines with J gene TRBJ2-1, with TRBD2 matching 7 bases. The CDR3 runs 13 residues. CDR1 is LGHDT and CDR2 is YNNKEL in the germline V gene (reference sequence). V shed 1 base, J shed 7 bases, and the junction held 1 base outside the gene matches. The CDR3 is CASSQALANEQFF. The CDR3 coding sequence is TGTGCCAGCAGCCAAGCACTAGCGAATGAGCAGTTCTTC.

This clonotype occurred a few times. The V and J genes are TRBV7-8 and TRBJ2-1, with 10 bases aligning to TRBD2. The germline V gene encodes CDR1 SGHVS and CDR2 FQNEAQ. V lost 1 base and J lost 4; bases outside the gene matches: 10. The CDR3 length is 18 residues. In DNA, the CDR3 is TGTGCCAGCAGCTTAGAGAGAATAGCGGGGGGCCCTTACAATGAGCAGTTCTTC. Protein sequence: CASSLERIAGGPYNEQFF.

This clonotype showed up just a few times. This chain links TRBV5-1 with TRBJ1-1; D call uncertain. The CDR3 spans 16 residues. The germline V and J ends were trimmed by 3 bases and 4 bases, with 19 bases remaining between them. Germline V gene sequence: CDR1 SGHRS, CDR2 YFSETQ. As DNA, the CDR3 is TGCGCCAGCAGCTGGGCAGGTAGGGCATCGGGCACTGAAGCTTTCTTT. Encoded protein: CASSWAGRASGTEAFF.

This clonotype was seen many times. J is TRBJ2-3 and V is TRBV12-3 or TRBV12-4; D unresolved. This CDR3 has 13 amino acids. The V end was cut by 2 bases, the J end by 5 bases, with 8 bases between. The CDR3, as DNA: TGTGCCAGCAGTTTATTTAAGGGAGATACGCAGTATTTT. Encoded protein: CASSLFKGDTQYF.

This clonotype turned up a few times. This chain connects TRBV20-1 to TRBJ1-2, with D maybe TRBD1 (6 bases). CDR1 and CDR2 (germline): DFQATT, SNEGSKA (reference sequence). There are 12 residues in the CDR3. The V end lost 5 bases, the J end lost 4 bases, and 11 bases lay between the germline ends. The DNA for the CDR3 is TGCAGTGCTTGGACAGTGGCCTATGGCTACACCTTC. This translates into CSAWTVAYGYTF.

At least ten counts were recorded for this clonotype. The chain employs TRBV12-3 or TRBV12-4 and TRBJ2-1; 12 bases agree with TRBD2. This CDR3 is built from 15 residues. Losses at the gene ends were 3 bases for V and 9 bases for J; bases not matched to a gene: 6. CDR3 DNA sequence: TGTGCCAGCAGTTTCCTAGCGGGAGGGCCGAGTGAGCAGTTCTTC. Its translation is CASSFLAGGPSEQFF.

The table lists this clonotype with many counts. The chain couples TRBV6-1 to TRBJ1-5, with TRBD1 identical over 11 bases. CDR1 MNHNS and CDR2 SASEGT come from the germline V gene. The trim removed 6 bases at V and 4 bases at J, leaving 2 bases unmatched. This CDR3 has 14 residues. This chain's CDR3 is CASRRDRGNQPQHF. For the CDR3, the DNA is TGTGCCAGCAGACGGGACAGGGGGAATCAGCCCCAGCATTTT.

This clonotype was picked up a small number of times. V usage is TRBV12-3 or TRBV12-4 and J usage is TRBJ2-1, with 8 bases aligning to TRBD2. The CDR3 has 12 residues. J was trimmed by 10 bases and V by 6 bases; bases with no gene match: 5. The DNA for the CDR3 is TGTGCCAGCAGATCCAGACTAGCGGAGCAGTTCTTC. This encodes CASRSRLAEQFF.

This clonotype was picked up a small number of times. The V gene is TRBV9, the J gene TRBJ2-7; D is possibly TRBD1 (5 bases). Germline loops: CDR1 SGDLS, CDR2 YYNGEE. The CDR3 spans 15 residues. Trimming removed 0 bases at V and 2 bases at J, with 12 bases between. For the CDR3, the DNA is TGTGCCAGCAGCGTAGGACAGTTCGGCACCTACGAGCAGTACTTC. This gives the protein CASSVGQFGTYEQYF.

DNA of the CDR3: TGTGCCAGCAGTGATCCAAAGGGAACTGAAGCTTTCTTT. Translated, it gives CASSDPKGTEAFF. The V call is TRBV25-1, the J call TRBJ1-1; D is undetermined. Germline V gene sequence: CDR1 MGHDK, CDR2 SYGVNS. Trimming stripped 3 bases from V and 5 bases from J, with 10 bases between. This CDR3 is built from 13 residues.

This clonotype was seen at least ten times. V and J are TRBV20-1 and TRBJ1-2; 10 bases agree with TRBD1. The germline gives CDR1 DFQATT, CDR2 SNEGSKA (reference sequence). The V and J ends lost 7 bases and 2 bases, in that order; junction bases with no gene match: 4. This CDR3 is 13 amino acids long. CDR3 loop: CSVPGQGNYGYTF. CDR3 coding DNA: TGCAGTGTTCCGGGACAGGGGAACTATGGCTACACCTTC.

This clonotype was found a few times. The rearrangement joins TRBV20-1 to TRBJ2-7, with 10 positions matching TRBD2. V was clipped by 3 bases and J by 6 bases; unmatched bases: 2. This CDR3 contains 12 residues. Germline loops: CDR1 DFQATT, CDR2 SNEGSKA (reference sequence). CDR3 DNA sequence: TGCAGTGCTAGTCTAGCGGGAGCCGAGCAGTACTTC. Translation: CSASLAGAEQYF.

A few counts support this clonotype. The CDR3: CASSPGLLLSGANVLTF. CDR3 DNA sequence: TGTGCCAGCAGCCCGGGACTGTTACTCTCTGGGGCCAACGTCCTGACTTTC. This chain connects TRBV11-2 to TRBJ2-6, with D perhaps TRBD2 (6 bases). CDR1 and CDR2 (germline): SGHAT, FQNNGV. The CDR3 has 17 residues. Trimming removed 5 bases from V and 0 bases from J, with 14 bases in between.

CDR3 sequence: CASSEQGGRNEKLFF. The CDR3 DNA is TGTGCCAGCAGCGAACAGGGGGGCCGAAATGAAAAACTGTTTTTT. The V and J genes are TRBV9 and TRBJ1-4; 8 bases match TRBD1. This CDR3 has 15 amino acids. CDR1 SGDLS and CDR2 YYNGEE come from the germline V gene. V gave up 3 bases and J gave up 5 bases; unmatched junction bases: 6.

The V call is TRBV5-1, the J call TRBJ2-1, with D perhaps TRBD1 or TRBD2 (5 bases each). Germline V CDR1 and CDR2: SGHRS, YFSETQ. This CDR3 region has 14 residues. V was trimmed by 4 bases and J by 2 bases, leaving 10 bases between them. The CDR3 sequence: CASSRGDAYNEQFF. In DNA form, the CDR3 reads TGCGCCAGCAGCAGAGGGGATGCCTACAATGAGCAGTTCTTC.

The V gene is TRBV12-3 or TRBV12-4, the J gene TRBJ2-1, with D perhaps being TRBD1 or TRBD2 (5 bases each). Trimming cost V 4 bases and J 4 bases, with 5 bases left between them. This CDR3 has 12 residues. The CDR3 coding sequence is TGTGCCAGCAGTTGGGGGTACAATGAGCAGTTCTTC. Residues: CASSWGYNEQFF.

This clonotype was detected a few times. As DNA, the CDR3 is TGTGCCAGCAGCTACCCCAATGAGCAGTTCTTC. Residues: CASSYPNEQFF. The rearrangement joins TRBV12-3 or TRBV12-4 to TRBJ2-1; D is ambiguous. Trimming took 6 bases from V and 6 from J, leaving 6 bases between them. The CDR3 runs 11 residues.

This clonotype was counted ten times or more. This sequence joins TRBV12-3 or TRBV12-4 and TRBJ2-3; unclear D gene. This CDR3 comprises 13 residues. V dropped 4 bases and J dropped 7 bases, with 12 bases sitting between them. The CDR3 sequence: CASSSDEVYTQYF. The CDR3 region has the DNA TGTGCCAGCAGTTCGGACGAAGTGTATACGCAGTATTTT.

This clonotype was counted a few times. The chain combines TRBV3-1 with TRBJ2-4; D unresolved. Trimming removed 0 bases at V and 0 bases at J, with 15 bases between. Per germline, CDR1 LGHDT and CDR2 YNNKEL (reference sequence). The length of the CDR3 is 18 residues. CDR3 nucleotides: TGTGCCAGCAGCCAAGATTCGAAAAGACCGTTAGCCAAAAACATTCAGTACTTC. Residues: CASSQDSKRPLAKNIQYF.

In this sample, this clonotype turned up a few times. The chain carries TRBV29-1 and TRBJ1-2, with 9 nucleotides matching TRBD1. V was clipped by 5 bases and J by 7 bases; unmatched bases: 23. This CDR3 region has 18 residues. Germline CDR1 is SQVTM and CDR2 is ANQGSEA. The CDR3 bases are TGCAGCGTTTGGGGGGGACAGGGAGCCAAGGCTGTTGTTGGTGGCTACACCTTC. This encodes CSVWGGQGAKAVVGGYTF. Filled out from reference TRBV29-1 and TRBJ1-2, the complete variable domain reads SAVISQKPSRDICQRGTSLTIQCQVDSQVTMMFWYRQQPGQSLTLIATANQGSEATYESGFVIDKFPISRPNLTFSTLTVSNMSPEDSSIYLCSVWGGQGAKAVVGGYTFGSGTRLTVV.